This T cell receptor beta chain appears in the sequencing data of a study of shared clonotypes between healthy human individuals. TCRdb keeps only in-frame clones here, not all; method: immunoSEQ multiplex PCR. The sample has a few million clones; 85% to 95% are singletons. V gave up 2 bases and J gave up 8 bases, with 17 bases separating them. There are 15 residues in the CDR3. Germline CDR1 is SGHRS and CDR2 is YFSETQ. The TCR was taken from a man aged 18 to 29 in good health. Sequenced input: naive CD4+ T cells sorted from blood. The subset: CD45RA+ positively selected. The gene calls are TRBV5-1 and TRBJ2-1, with TRBD1 as a possible D gene (5 bases). The CDR3 region is CASSLSRVDRDEQFF. The CDR3 coding sequence is TGCGCCAGCAGCTTATCCAGGGTTGACCGGGATGAGCAGTTCTTC.